This TCR beta chain was recorded in a study of CD8 T cells in ankylosing spondylitis. Whole-study results and caveats: As for the disease-linked clones, they showed a CD8+ phenotype and occurred at relatively low frequencies in peripheral blood. Earlier reports found some motif variants in synovial fluid and blood in reactive arthritis.

On this clonotype itself: The antigen is unknown.

Preparation of TCR beta libraries was done by quantitative 5'-RACE with molecular barcodes. From the 5' RACE reads, TCRdb called clonotypes with MiXCR, one entry per CDR3 protein. The sample gives 300,000 to 350,000 distinct CDR3 sequences, roughly 20% of which show up once; 3.5% is in the top ten. The CDR3 loop spans 13 amino acids. Germline trimming cut 7 bases from V and 2 bases from J; bases unmatched to any gene: 4. Per the germline V gene, CDR1 is MDHEN and CDR2 is SYDVKM. The chain uses TRBV28 and TRBJ1-2, with 7 bases matching TRBD1. The source material was blood, either unsorted or a sorted T cell fraction (not recorded which). This receptor was identified in a female donor with ankylosing spondylitis or in good health (not recorded which). This CDR3 is CASTTGVNYGYTF. The CDR3 nucleotides are TGTGCCAGCACCACAGGGGTCAACTATGGCTACACCTTC.